What follows is one TCR beta chain and its context. Its antigen is as yet unknown. This record belongs to a study of T cell responses to AZD1222 COVID-19 vaccine. General study findings and limits: Repertoires in all cases were sampled only once the peak T cell response had passed. Only a handful of AZD1222 recipients were seropositive at baseline. Spike-specific TCR breadth rose after two AZD1222 doses, and depth rose as well. Within unmutated variant regions lay the reported targets of nearly half of spike-specific TCRs.

The germline gives CDR1 LGHDT, CDR2 YNNKEL (reference sequence). CDR3 size: 15 residues. Trimming pared 6 bases from V and 3 bases from J, leaving 14 bases between. Only in-frame clones appear in the TCRdb table, and some are missing; sequencing was by immunoSEQ multiplex PCR. The table records 200,000 to 250,000 clones, about 94% of them present only once. The chain employs TRBV3-1 (or the pseudogene TRBV3-2) and TRBJ1-4, with D tentatively TRBD1 (6 bases). This TCR was recovered from an adult who received the MenACWY meningococcal vaccine as a control. The source was peripheral blood, collected 28 days after the second dose of the MenACWY control vaccine. The chain's CDR3 is CASSYSGAANEKLFF. DNA of the CDR3: TGTGCCAGCAGTTACTCGGGGGCAGCTAATGAAAAACTGTTTTTT.